The rows below give T cell receptor beta chains drawn from one sample of a study of tumor-infiltrating lymphocytes in primary liver carcinoma. TCRdb used MiXCR to reprocess the multiplex PCR reads, holding one entry per CDR3 protein. The sample holds about 97,000 distinct CDR3 sequences, about 63% seen once. Sequenced sample: liver tumor tissue from sampling region 2. All receptors come from a woman aged 55 to 70 with primary liver carcinoma and hepatitis B virus infection. The CDR3 runs from the conserved cysteine through the conserved F or W. D genes are given only for firm matches. Only some rows state a clone size, as once, few, many or a class for expanded clones.

cdr3_aa cdr3_nt v_call d_call j_call clone_size
CSVGIASTDTQYF TGCAGCGTCGGAATCGCGAGCACAGATACGCAGTATTTT TRBV29-1 NA TRBJ2-3 NA
CASSSTLSYEQYF TGTGCCAGCAGCTCTACCCTCTCCTACGAGCAGTACTTC TRBV28 NA TRBJ2-7 many
CASSLDRGGRWGDTQYF TGTGCCAGCAGCTTAGATCGTGGCGGGAGATGGGGAGATACGCAGTATTTT TRBV11-2 TRBD2 TRBJ2-3 many
CASSLNSLDNEQFF TGCGCCAGCAGCTTGAACTCCCTTGACAATGAGCAGTTCTTC TRBV5-1 NA TRBJ2-1 many
CASSVLRRGGRNQPQHF TGCGCCAGCAGTGTCCTTCGGCGGGGCGGGAGGAATCAGCCCCAGCATTTT TRBV6-1 NA TRBJ1-5 once
CVSNMDTPRQGANVLTF TGTGTCAGCAACATGGATACACCAAGACAGGGGGCCAACGTCCTGACTTTC TRBV7-8 NA TRBJ2-6 NA
CASSEAVTGGQPQHF TGTGCCAGCAGTGAAGCGGTCACAGGGGGACAGCCCCAGCATTTT TRBV6-1 TRBD1 TRBJ1-5 many
CVSSQGGSGRHNEQFF TGTGTCAGCAGCCAAGGAGGTAGCGGGAGGCACAATGAGCAATTCTTC TRBV4-2 TRBD2 TRBJ2-1 NA
CASRNNEGYKQYF TGTGCCAGCAGGAATAATGAGGGCTATAAGCAGTACTTC TRBV6-5 NA TRBJ2-7 NA
CASSPTSGDNNEQFF TGTGCCAGCAGCCCGACTAGCGGGGATAACAATGAGCAGTTCTTC TRBV6-4 TRBD2 TRBJ2-1 many
CACNLGRGEWGVDEQFF TGTGCCTGCAACTTAGGCCGGGGGGAGTGGGGTGTCGATGAGCAGTTCTTC TRBV11-3 TRBD2 TRBJ2-1 NA
CASSLDMWEELLF TGTGCCAGCAGCTTAGACATGTGGGAGGAGCTGCTTTTT TRBV11-2 NA TRBJ2-2 once
CASSDAGVRQLFF TGTGCTAGCAGTGATGCAGGGGTGAGACAACTGTTTTTT TRBV6-1 NA TRBJ1-4 once
CNTRTGTYKQYF TGCAACACCAGGACAGGGACCTACAAGCAGTACTTC TRBV29-1 TRBD1 TRBJ2-7 NA
CASSYSRGSGGETRYF TGTGCCAGCAGTTACTCCCGTGGTAGCGGGGGAGAGACCCGGTACTTC TRBV11-2 TRBD2 TRBJ2-5 NA
CASSLGARSSYNEQFF TGTGCCAGCAGCCTGGGAGCGAGGAGCTCCTACAATGAGCAGTTCTTC TRBV5-4 NA TRBJ2-1 NA
CVSRQDSSSYNEQFF TGTGTCAGCAGACAGGACTCTAGCTCCTACAATGAGCAGTTCTTC TRBV4-2 NA TRBJ2-1 NA